This TCR beta chain was documented in a study of shared clonotypes between healthy human individuals. Study context: Each donor contributed plates that comprised three CD4 naive, three CD4 memory, two CD8 naive and one CD8 memory. General study results and limits: In general, naive subsets displayed greater estimated richness than memory subsets did.

The CDR3 covers 15 residues. V was trimmed by 4 bases and J by 4 bases, leaving 18 bases between them. Germline CDR1 is SGHNT and CDR2 is YYREEE (reference sequence). Researchers ran the assay at a deep level. Sequenced by immunoSEQ multiplex PCR; TCRdb stores in-frame clones only, minus some. The table has a few million clones, more than 80% seen once. Donors, healthy HIV-negative adults, lacked recent acute infections or vaccinations. Concerning this clone: The antigen remains undetermined.

The receptor was isolated from a man aged 18 to 30 in good health. The sample consisted of naive CD4+ T cells sorted from blood. The sample's subset: CD45RA+ positively selected. This chain uses TRBV5-4 with TRBJ2-7; D not certain. The CDR3 DNA is TGTGCCAGCAGCCCCAGTCAGAGTGGACGGTACGAGCAGTACTTC. The encoded protein is CASSPSQSGRYEQYF.